These T cell receptor beta chains were read from a single sample in a study of T cell repertoires in cytomegalovirus infection. TCRdb reanalysed the reads using MiXCR and keeps one entry per CDR3 protein. This repertoire shows roughly 69,000 distinct CDR3 sequences, less than 30% found once; its top ten account for 50% to 65%. These TCRs' antigens remain unknown. The sequenced sample was CD8+ T cells from cultured PBMCs, obtained from culture after CMV antigen stimulation. These receptors were taken from a human donor in good health (CMV status not recorded). Some clones in this sample may be carry-over from other donors' samples. Each CDR3 is given with its conserved first and last residue. A D gene is named only where the DNA matches it firmly. Clone size is stated in some rows and not others, as once, few, many or a class when expanded.

clone_size: many
v_call: TRBV4-1
d_call: .
cdr3_length: 14
j_call: TRBJ2-7
cdr3_aa: CASSQDGIGYEQYF
cdr3_nt: TGCGCCAGCAGCCAAGATGGTATTGGCTACGAGCAGTACTTC

clone_size: .
v_call: TRBV7-8
d_call: TRBD2
cdr3_length: 14
j_call: TRBJ2-5
cdr3_aa: CASSFLAGQETQYF
cdr3_nt: TGTGCCAGCAGCTTCTTAGCGGGTCAAGAGACCCAGTACTTC

clone_size: .
v_call: TRBV24-1
d_call: .
cdr3_length: 12
j_call: TRBJ2-3
cdr3_aa: CATSDTTDTQYF
cdr3_nt: TGTGCCACCAGTGATACTACAGATACGCAGTATTTT

clone_size: few
v_call: TRBV27
d_call: .
cdr3_length: 13
j_call: TRBJ2-3
cdr3_aa: CASSSLYTDTQYF
cdr3_nt: TGTGCCAGCAGTTCTCTCTACACAGATACGCAGTATTTT

clone_size: .
v_call: TRBV11-2
d_call: .
cdr3_length: 15
j_call: TRBJ2-4
cdr3_aa: CASSPNEQRENIQYF
cdr3_nt: TGTGCCAGCAGTCCAAATGAACAAAGAGAAAACATTCAGTACTTC

clone_size: few
v_call: TRBV12-3/TRBV12-4
d_call: TRBD1
cdr3_length: 14
j_call: TRBJ2-5
cdr3_aa: CASSLWDSQETQYF
cdr3_nt: TGTGCCAGCAGTCTTTGGGACAGCCAAGAGACCCAGTACTTC

clone_size: few
v_call: TRBV7-3
d_call: .
cdr3_length: 14
j_call: TRBJ2-2
cdr3_aa: CASSLVANTGELFF
cdr3_nt: TGTGCCAGCAGCTTAGTCGCGAACACCGGGGAGCTGTTTTTT

clone_size: .
v_call: TRBV28
d_call: TRBD1
cdr3_length: 16
j_call: TRBJ1-1
cdr3_aa: CASSQTQQGARPEAFF
cdr3_nt: TGTGCCAGCAGTCAAACCCAACAGGGGGCGCGTCCTGAAGCTTTCTTT

clone_size: .
v_call: TRBV12-3/TRBV12-4
d_call: TRBD1
cdr3_length: 13
j_call: TRBJ1-2
cdr3_aa: CASSQTGIRSYTF
cdr3_nt: TGTGCCAGCAGTCAGACAGGGATAAGGAGCTACACCTTC

clone_size: .
v_call: TRBV5-4
d_call: TRBD2
cdr3_length: 14
j_call: TRBJ2-7
cdr3_aa: CASSLSGGVNEQYF
cdr3_nt: TGTGCCAGCAGCTTGAGCGGGGGGGTCAACGAGCAGTACTTC

clone_size: few
v_call: TRBV28
d_call: TRBD1
cdr3_length: 15
j_call: TRBJ2-1
cdr3_aa: CASSSGTGDYNEQFF
cdr3_nt: TGTGCCAGCAGTTCCGGGACAGGGGACTACAATGAGCAGTTCTTC

clone_size: many
v_call: TRBV11-1
d_call: .
cdr3_length: 16
j_call: TRBJ2-5
cdr3_aa: CASSFGLTPGQETQYF
cdr3_nt: TGTGCCAGCAGCTTCGGTCTGACTCCTGGCCAAGAGACCCAGTACTTC

clone_size: many
v_call: TRBV11-3
d_call: TRBD1
cdr3_length: 14
j_call: TRBJ2-1
cdr3_aa: CASSIPGTANEQFF
cdr3_nt: TGTGCCAGCAGCATCCCCGGGACAGCCAATGAGCAGTTCTTC

clone_size: .
v_call: TRBV18
d_call: .
cdr3_length: 15
j_call: TRBJ1-2
cdr3_aa: CASSLYQGMDYGYTF
cdr3_nt: TGTGCCAGCTCACTTTACCAGGGGATGGACTATGGCTACACCTTC

clone_size: .
v_call: TRBV12-3/TRBV12-4
d_call: .
cdr3_length: 11
j_call: TRBJ1-4
cdr3_aa: CASSLDEKLFF
cdr3_nt: TGTGCCAGCAGTTTGGATGAAAAACTGTTTTTT

clone_size: .
v_call: TRBV15
d_call: .
cdr3_length: 15
j_call: TRBJ2-3
cdr3_aa: CATSTLPNLEDTQYF
cdr3_nt: TGTGCCACCAGCACCCTTCCTAATTTAGAAGATACGCAGTATTTT

clone_size: many
v_call: TRBV12-3/TRBV12-4
d_call: TRBD2
cdr3_length: 14
j_call: TRBJ2-1
cdr3_aa: CASRFSGGEDEQFF
cdr3_nt: TGTGCCAGCAGGTTTAGCGGGGGGGAGGATGAGCAGTTCTTC

clone_size: .
v_call: TRBV7-9
d_call: .
cdr3_length: 14
j_call: TRBJ2-7
cdr3_aa: CASSWTTSSYEQYF
cdr3_nt: TGTGCCAGCAGCTGGACGACTAGCTCCTACGAGCAGTACTTC

clone_size: .
v_call: TRBV4-1
d_call: .
cdr3_length: 16
j_call: TRBJ2-3
cdr3_aa: CASSRIYRSPTDTQYF
cdr3_nt: TGCGCCAGCAGCCGAATATACCGATCTCCCACAGATACGCAGTATTTT

clone_size: .
v_call: TRBV11-2
d_call: TRBD2
cdr3_length: 15
j_call: TRBJ2-1
cdr3_aa: CASSFLAGSYNEQFF
cdr3_nt: TGTGCCAGCAGCTTCTTAGCGGGCTCCTACAATGAGCAGTTCTTC

clone_size: few
v_call: TRBV3-1
d_call: .
cdr3_length: 14
j_call: TRBJ2-3
cdr3_aa: CASSQGGSTDTQYF
cdr3_nt: TGTGCCAGCAGCCAGGGCGGGAGCACAGATACGCAGTATTTT

clone_size: .
v_call: TRBV27
d_call: .
cdr3_length: 17
j_call: TRBJ2-2
cdr3_aa: CASSFEGTGEPPGELFF
cdr3_nt: TGTGCCAGCAGTTTTGAAGGGACGGGGGAGCCCCCCGGGGAGCTGTTTTTT

clone_size: .
v_call: TRBV7-8
d_call: TRBD1
cdr3_length: 15
j_call: TRBJ2-7
cdr3_aa: CASSFRTGGPYEQYF
cdr3_nt: TGTGCCAGCAGCTTCAGGACAGGGGGACCCTACGAGCAGTACTTC

clone_size: .
v_call: TRBV6-2/TRBV6-3
d_call: TRBD1
cdr3_length: 17
j_call: TRBJ1-2
cdr3_aa: CASSYSPKTGDHYGYTF
cdr3_nt: TGTGCCAGCAGTTACTCTCCCAAGACAGGGGATCACTATGGCTACACCTTC

clone_size: many
v_call: TRBV19
d_call: .
cdr3_length: 17
j_call: TRBJ2-1
cdr3_aa: CASSTAPGLGSYNEQFF
cdr3_nt: TGTGCCAGTAGTACCGCTCCCGGGCTTGGGTCCTACAATGAGCAGTTCTTC

clone_size: many
v_call: TRBV7-2
d_call: TRBD2
cdr3_length: 20
j_call: TRBJ2-1
cdr3_aa: CASSLLTAPVKSGSRDEQFF
cdr3_nt: TGTGCCAGCAGCTTACTTACAGCCCCAGTGAAGAGCGGGAGTCGCGATGAGCAGTTCTTC

clone_size: many
v_call: TRBV9
d_call: .
cdr3_length: 15
j_call: TRBJ1-4
cdr3_aa: CASSVATLPGEKLFF
cdr3_nt: TGTGCCAGCAGCGTAGCGACGTTGCCGGGGGAAAAACTGTTTTTT

clone_size: .
v_call: TRBV7-3
d_call: .
cdr3_length: 15
j_call: TRBJ2-6
cdr3_aa: CASSSSGMGANVLTF
cdr3_nt: .

clone_size: .
v_call: TRBV19
d_call: TRBD1
cdr3_length: 15
j_call: TRBJ2-7
cdr3_aa: CASSISGTGGAEQYF
cdr3_nt: TGTGCCAGTAGTATATCCGGGACAGGGGGCGCCGAGCAGTACTTC

clone_size: few
v_call: TRBV5-1
d_call: TRBD2
cdr3_length: 18
j_call: TRBJ2-2
cdr3_aa: CASSSPGLAGASTGELFF
cdr3_nt: TGCGCCAGCAGCTCTCCGGGACTAGCGGGAGCCAGCACCGGGGAGCTGTTTTTT

clone_size: .
v_call: TRBV5-5
d_call: .
cdr3_length: 15
j_call: TRBJ2-1
cdr3_aa: CASSLFRVTGDEQFF
cdr3_nt: TGTGCCAGCAGCTTGTTCAGGGTTACGGGCGACGAGCAGTTCTTC

clone_size: few
v_call: TRBV6-2/TRBV6-3
d_call: .
cdr3_length: 15
j_call: TRBJ2-7
cdr3_aa: CASCGTDMSSYEQYF
cdr3_nt: TGTGCCAGCTGTGGGACCGACATGAGCTCCTACGAGCAGTACTTC

clone_size: few
v_call: TRBV6-1
d_call: .
cdr3_length: 14
j_call: TRBJ2-2
cdr3_aa: CASNWDRNTGELFF
cdr3_nt: TGTGCCAGCAATTGGGACCGGAACACCGGGGAGCTGTTTTTT

clone_size: few
v_call: TRBV5-1
d_call: .
cdr3_length: 15
j_call: TRBJ1-2
cdr3_aa: CASSLSGDQIYGYTF
cdr3_nt: TGCGCCAGCAGCTTGTCAGGGGACCAAATCTATGGCTACACCTTC

clone_size: .
v_call: TRBV27
d_call: .
cdr3_length: 13
j_call: TRBJ1-1
cdr3_aa: CASSLSGTSEAFF
cdr3_nt: TGTGCCAGCAGTTTATCGGGCACGTCTGAAGCTTTCTTT

clone_size: .
v_call: TRBV30
d_call: .
cdr3_length: 14
j_call: TRBJ2-7
cdr3_aa: CASLDPSQTYEQYF
cdr3_nt: TGTGCCTCTCTGGACCCTTCCCAAACCTACGAGCAGTACTTC

clone_size: .
v_call: TRBV19
d_call: .
cdr3_length: 14
j_call: TRBJ1-5
cdr3_aa: CAGKSGGGNQPQHF
cdr3_nt: TGTGCCGGTAAAAGTGGGGGAGGCAATCAGCCCCAGCATTTT

clone_size: .
v_call: TRBV11-2
d_call: TRBD1
cdr3_length: 15
j_call: TRBJ2-7
cdr3_aa: CASSPSGQGAHEQYF
cdr3_nt: TGTGCCAGCAGCCCTTCAGGACAGGGGGCGCACGAGCAGTACTTC

clone_size: .
v_call: TRBV28
d_call: .
cdr3_length: 14
j_call: TRBJ2-5
cdr3_aa: CASSFSARSETQYF
cdr3_nt: TGTGCCAGCAGTTTTTCCGCTAGGTCGGAGACCCAGTACTTC

clone_size: .
v_call: TRBV12-3/TRBV12-4
d_call: .
cdr3_length: 14
j_call: TRBJ1-1
cdr3_aa: CASSLKGGLTEAFF
cdr3_nt: TGTGCCAGCAGTTTAAAGGGGGGCCTCACTGAAGCTTTCTTT

clone_size: few
v_call: TRBV5-6
d_call: .
cdr3_length: 15
j_call: TRBJ1-6
cdr3_aa: CASSLPPGYRGPLHF
cdr3_nt: TGTGCCAGCAGCTTGCCGCCGGGATATCGAGGGCCCCTCCACTTT

clone_size: .
v_call: TRBV2
d_call: .
cdr3_length: 14
j_call: TRBJ2-1
cdr3_aa: CASKGGSSYNEQFF
cdr3_nt: TGTGCCAGCAAGGGGGGGAGCTCCTACAATGAGCAGTTCTTC

clone_size: few
v_call: TRBV29-1
d_call: .
cdr3_length: 14
j_call: TRBJ2-2
cdr3_aa: CSALGGFNTGELFF
cdr3_nt: TGCAGCGCTCTGGGGGGCTTTAACACCGGGGAGCTGTTTTTT

clone_size: many
v_call: TRBV20-1
d_call: TRBD1
cdr3_length: 14
j_call: TRBJ1-3
cdr3_aa: CSARGDRAGNTIYF
cdr3_nt: TGCAGTGCTAGAGGGGACAGGGCAGGAAACACCATATATTTT

clone_size: many
v_call: TRBV20-1
d_call: .
cdr3_length: 13
j_call: TRBJ2-3
cdr3_aa: CSASEPRVDTQYF
cdr3_nt: TGCAGTGCTAGTGAACCCAGGGTGGATACGCAGTATTTT

clone_size: .
v_call: TRBV5-1
d_call: TRBD2
cdr3_length: 16
j_call: TRBJ2-5
cdr3_aa: CASSGGLAGRQETQYF
cdr3_nt: TGCGCCAGCAGCGGGGGACTAGCGGGGCGTCAAGAGACCCAGTACTTC